One and the same sample provided the 30 T cell receptor beta chains below, sequenced in a study of shared clonotypes between healthy human individuals. Assay: immunoSEQ multiplex PCR; the TCRdb copy retains only in-frame clones and omits some. The table shows approximately 1.4 million clones, with nearly 99% occurring only once. What was sequenced was naive CD4+ T cells sorted from blood. Subset: CD45RA+ positively selected. The source of these receptors is a man aged 30 to 39 in good health.

The chain is built from TRBV5-1 and TRBJ2-2, with D perhaps TRBD1 or TRBD2 (5 bases each). CDR3 length equals 15 residues. V gave up 4 bases and J gave up 3 bases, with 13 bases separating them. Germline-derived CDR1 and CDR2 are SGHRS and YFSETQ. The CDR3 loop is CASSLVMGDTGELFF. The CDR3, as DNA: TGCGCCAGCAGCCTCGTTATGGGGGACACCGGGGAGCTGTTTTTT.

The chain is built from TRBV18 and TRBJ1-5; 8 nucleotides line up with TRBD1. CDR3 length: 15 amino acids. CDR1 is KGHSH, CDR2 LQKENI, per germline. The V segment lost 6 bases and the J segment 4 bases; nucleotides outside the gene matches: 8. Here the CDR3 reads CASSIGQGINQPQHF. The DNA of the CDR3 is TGTGCCAGCTCGATCGGACAGGGAATAAATCAGCCCCAGCATTTT.

The chain links TRBV28 to TRBJ1-5; 7 nucleotides match TRBD1. This CDR3 has 15 residues. Germline CDR1 and CDR2: MDHEN and SYDVKM. The junction had 7 bases not matched to a gene; V was cut back by 5 bases and J by 3 bases. For the CDR3, the DNA is TGTGCCAGCAGTGGTTGGGGACAGATCAATCAGCCCCAGCATTTT. Translated: CASSGWGQINQPQHF. The full variable domain, rest sourced from reference TRBV28 and TRBJ1-5, is DVKVTQSSRYLVKRTGEKVFLECVQDMDHENMFWYRQDPGLGLRLIYFSYDVKMKEKGDIPEGYSVSREKKERFSLILESASTNQTSMYLCASSGWGQINQPQHFGDGTRLSIL.

The chain links TRBV11-2 to TRBJ1-2, with D tentatively TRBD1 (6 bases). The CDR3 has 14 residues. V was pared by 3 bases and J by 6 bases, with 14 bases between. CDR1 and CDR2 from the germline V gene are SGHAT and FQNNGV. In DNA form, the CDR3 reads TGTGCCAGCAGCTTTATTGGAACAGGGAATGGCTACACCTTC. Translation: CASSFIGTGNGYTF.

With respect to this clone: Different DNA sequences within this sample yield the same CDR3. J is TRBJ2-1 and V is TRBV5-1; the match to TRBD2 covers 12 bases. J lost 2 bases, V lost 4 bases, and 1 base had no gene match. The CDR3 has 15 residues. The germline V gene encodes CDR1 SGHRS and CDR2 YFSETQ. CDR3 protein: CASSRTSGAYNEQFF. CDR3 bases: TGCGCCAGCAGCCGGACTAGCGGGGCCTACAATGAGCAGTTCTTC.

This sequence joins TRBV29-1 and TRBJ2-5, with 12 bases matching TRBD1. The CDR3 spans 16 residues. Trimming took 4 bases from V and 3 from J; bases not matched to a gene: 9. CDR1 and CDR2 from the germline V gene are SQVTM and ANQGSEA. CDR3 loop: CSVARDRGPWEETQYF. Written as DNA, the CDR3 is TGCAGCGTTGCTAGGGACAGGGGGCCGTGGGAAGAGACCCAGTACTTC.

The chain combines TRBV7-3 with TRBJ1-2; D not certain. CDR3 length: 14 amino acids. Germline CDR1 SGHTA, CDR2 FQGTGA. Trimming took 1 base from V and 4 from J, leaving 10 bases between them. Here the CDR3 reads CASSLNQAGYGYTF. The CDR3 DNA is TGTGCCAGCAGCTTAAATCAGGCAGGCTATGGCTACACCTTC.

The rearrangement links TRBV5-5 to TRBJ1-2; TRBD1 is a possible D gene (6 bases). The CDR3 consists of 14 residues. Deletions cut 5 bases from V and 8 bases from J, with 19 bases between. The germline V gene has CDR1 SGHKS and CDR2 YYEKEE (reference sequence). As DNA, the CDR3 is TGTGCCAGCAGTAACACAGGGATCGCTCGCGGCTACACCTTC. This codes for CASSNTGIARGYTF.

With regard to this clone: This sample also contains other DNA sequences that code for the same CDR3. The V call is TRBV2, the J call TRBJ2-3; D is undetermined. The CDR3 has 12 amino acids. With 4 bases removed from V and 3 bases from J, the gap between germline ends came to 5 bases. Germline assignment: CDR1 SNHLY and CDR2 FYNNEI. CDR3 DNA sequence: TGTGCCAGCAGTGCCTTAACAGATACGCAGTATTTT. The encoded protein is CASSALTDTQYF.

The chain is built from TRBV18 and TRBJ2-3; 11 bases line up with TRBD2. V dropped 1 base and J dropped 4; count of bases not matched to a gene: 13. The length of the CDR3 is 19 residues. Germline values: CDR1 KGHSH, CDR2 LQKENI. CDR3 protein: CASSPLQATSGSLADTQYF. CDR3 nucleotides: TGTGCCAGCTCACCACTTCAGGCCACTAGCGGGAGTCTGGCAGATACGCAGTATTTT.

This chain joins TRBV6-5 and TRBJ2-5; D remains unclear. The germline V gene encodes CDR1 MNHEY and CDR2 SVGAGI. V was pared by 7 bases and J by 2 bases, with 14 bases between. The CDR3 loop spans 14 amino acids. The CDR3 reads CASTQTWGQETQYF. The CDR3 nucleotides read TGTGCCAGCACCCAGACATGGGGACAAGAGACCCAGTACTTC.

This chain joins TRBV25-1 and TRBJ2-7; weak D call: TRBD1 (5 bases). The CDR3 runs to 14 residues. From germline, CDR1 is MGHDK and CDR2 SYGVNS. V was cut by 4 bases and J by 2 bases, with 12 bases left in between. The CDR3 spells CASSGYRFPYEQYF. CDR3 nucleotides: TGTGCCAGCAGTGGCTACAGGTTCCCCTACGAGCAGTACTTC.

The sample holds a few counts of this clone. V is TRBV2 and J is TRBJ1-5, with TRBD1 matching over 10 bases. CDR1 SNHLY and CDR2 FYNNEI come from the germline V gene. The ends lost 5 bases at V and 7 bases at J; junction bases unmatched: 8. This CDR3 has 15 residues. The CDR3 coding sequence is TGTGCCAGCAGTACCGACAGGGGGCGAGGCCAGCCCCAGCATTTT. It codes for CASSTDRGRGQPQHF.

With respect to this clone: Other DNA variants within this sample encode the same CDR3. The chain is built from TRBV7-9 and TRBJ2-1; 11 positions agree with TRBD2. Losses at the gene ends were 4 bases for V and 3 bases for J; bases not matched to a gene: 2. The CDR3 contains 15 residues. Germline CDR1 is SEHNR and CDR2 is FQNEAQ (reference sequence). This CDR3 reads CASSSGLAGYNEQFF. CDR3 in DNA: TGTGCCAGCAGCTCAGGACTAGCGGGCTACAATGAGCAGTTCTTC.

The chain couples TRBV27 to TRBJ2-7; TRBD2 aligns across 11 bases. The CDR3 length is 15 residues. V lost 2 bases to trimming and J lost 6 bases; unmatched junction nucleotides: 6. The germline CDR1 and CDR2 sequences are MNHEY and SMNVEV (reference sequence). CDR3 in DNA: TGTGCCAGCAGTTTAATGACTAGCGGGAACATCGAGCAGTACTTC. As protein: CASSLMTSGNIEQYF.

This clone was observed once. In nucleotides, the CDR3 is TGCGCCAGCGATGCGTCGGGGGAGGGTGCGAAGCAGTACTTC. Protein: CASDASGEGAKQYF. The chain employs TRBV5-1 and TRBJ2-7; 7 bases align to TRBD2. The germline gives CDR1 SGHRS, CDR2 YFSETQ. V was pared by 7 bases and J by 8 bases, with 15 bases of the junction left unmatched. The CDR3 length is 14 residues.

The V call is TRBV27, the J call TRBJ2-7; 14 bases align to TRBD2. After removal of 3 bases from V and 12 bases from J, the junction contained 10 bases not matched to a gene. Germline V lookup: CDR1 MNHEY, CDR2 SMNVEV (reference sequence). The CDR3 contains 15 residues. Here the CDR3 DNA reads TGTGCCAGCAGTTTTACACCGGGACTAGCGGGAGAACCGTACTTC. This translates into CASSFTPGLAGEPYF.

The chain employs TRBV10-1 and TRBJ2-2; 10 bases fit TRBD2. CDR1 and CDR2 (germline): WNHNN, SYGVQD (reference sequence). There are 16 residues in the CDR3. Trimming at V came to 6 bases and at J to 4 bases, leaving 8 bases not matched to a gene. This chain's CDR3 is CASSQTSGLATGELFF. CDR3 in DNA: TGCGCCAGCAGCCAGACTAGCGGGCTAGCCACCGGGGAGCTGTTTTTT.

Comments on this clone: Other DNA variants within this sample encode the same CDR3. The V call is TRBV9, the J call TRBJ2-5; possible D gene TRBD2, 6 bases. The CDR3 runs 14 residues. Germline V CDR1 and CDR2: SGDLS, YYNGEE. V was clipped by 0 bases and J by 5 bases, with 11 bases between them. CDR3: CASSVGRGSETQYF. In nucleotides, the CDR3 is TGTGCCAGCAGCGTAGGTCGGGGGTCGGAGACCCAGTACTTC.

The chain joins TRBV28 to TRBJ1-2; TRBD1 might be the D (5 bases). The CDR3 runs to 14 residues. In germline, CDR1 is MDHEN, CDR2 SYDVKM. The germline V and J ends were trimmed by 6 bases and 2 bases, with 13 bases remaining between them. CDR3 sequence: CASSPGTENYGYTF. In nucleotides, the CDR3 is TGTGCCAGCAGCCCCGGGACGGAGAACTATGGCTACACCTTC.

V gene TRBV11-3 combines with J gene TRBJ1-1, with D hard to call. The germline V gene encodes CDR1 SGHNT and CDR2 YENEEA. This CDR3 has 13 amino acids. The ends were cut back, 6 bases at V and 3 bases at J, with 11 bases in the middle. Here the CDR3 reads CASRGPGDTEAFF. The CDR3 DNA reads TGTGCCAGCAGAGGCCCGGGCGACACTGAAGCTTTCTTT.

The chain links TRBV5-1 to TRBJ2-3; 9 bases map to TRBD2. Germline loops: CDR1 SGHRS, CDR2 YFSETQ. The length of the CDR3 is 19 residues. V was clipped by 4 bases and J by 2 bases; unmatched bases: 17. The CDR3 DNA reads TGCGCCAGCAGCGGGGAATCCTTTACACTAGCGGGCCACACAGATACGCAGTATTTT. As protein: CASSGESFTLAGHTDTQYF.

The J gene is TRBJ2-1, the V gene TRBV27, with D perhaps assigned TRBD1 or TRBD2 (5 bases each). CDR1 and CDR2 from the germline V gene are MNHEY and SMNVEV (reference sequence). V lost 5 bases and J 0 bases, leaving 17 bases between the germline ends. This CDR3 is built from 17 residues. Written as DNA, the CDR3 is TGTGCCAGCAGTCTAAGGGTGGGGACCCGCTCCTACAATGAGCAGTTCTTC. This translates into CASSLRVGTRSYNEQFF.

V is TRBV5-1 and J is TRBJ1-1, with a tentative D call TRBD1 (6 bases). Looked up from germline, CDR1 is SGHRS and CDR2 is YFSETQ. This CDR3 region has 15 residues. Trimming left V 0 bases short and J 4 bases short, with 13 bases between. The CDR3 spells CASSLDGGASTEAFF. Here the CDR3 DNA reads TGCGCCAGCAGCTTGGACGGGGGCGCGTCCACTGAAGCTTTCTTT.

J is TRBJ2-2 and V is TRBV5-4; D may be TRBD2 (6 bases). Deletions cut 3 bases from V and 1 base from J, with 13 bases between. Per germline, CDR1 SGHNT and CDR2 YYREEE (reference sequence). This CDR3 contains 16 residues. CDR3 nucleotides: TGTGCCAGCAGCTGGGGTAGCGGCCAGAACACCGGGGAGCTGTTTTTT. Translated, it gives CASSWGSGQNTGELFF.

The chain recombines TRBV5-4 with TRBJ2-6; D remains ambiguous. The CDR3 runs to 15 residues. CDR1 and CDR2 from the germline V gene are SGHNT and YYREEE (reference sequence). Trimming stripped 0 bases from V and 2 bases from J, with 6 bases between. The CDR3, as DNA: TGTGCCAGCAGCTTGGAACATCCTGGGGCCAACGTCCTGACTTTC. Its protein is CASSLEHPGANVLTF. Filled out from reference TRBV5-4 and TRBJ2-6, the complete variable domain reads ETGVTQSPTHLIKTRGQQVTLRCSSQSGHNTVSWYQQALGQGPQFIFQYYREEENGRGNFPPRFSGLQFPNYSSELNVNALELDDSALYLCASSLEHPGANVLTFGAGSRLTVL.

This CDR3 is CASSLQTTDTQYF. DNA for the CDR3: TGCGCCAGCAGCTTACAAACCACAGATACGCAGTATTTT. The chain couples TRBV5-1 to TRBJ2-3; D ambiguous. This CDR3 is 13 amino acids long. Trimming pared 2 bases from V and 2 bases from J, leaving 6 bases between. Germline values: CDR1 SGHRS, CDR2 YFSETQ.

The chain joins TRBV7-9 to TRBJ2-1; 11 nucleotides agree with TRBD2. Per germline, CDR1 SEHNR and CDR2 FQNEAQ (reference sequence). The CDR3 runs 14 residues. Trimming took 5 bases from V and 9 from J; bases not matched to a gene: 6. CDR3 protein: CASSILAGEIEQFF. The CDR3 DNA reads as TGTGCCAGCAGCATACTAGCGGGAGAGATTGAGCAGTTCTTC.

The chain employs TRBV7-2 and TRBJ1-5; D ambiguous. Trimming removed 1 base from V and 7 bases from J, with 11 bases in between. Germline loops: CDR1 SGHTA, CDR2 FQGNSA. The CDR3 is 14 residues long. The CDR3 sequence: CASSLGSWVQPQHF. The CDR3 coding sequence is TGTGCCAGCAGCTTAGGGTCATGGGTACAGCCCCAGCATTTT.

V and J are TRBV15 and TRBJ2-3; 7 bases match TRBD2. The CDR3 spans 15 residues. Per the germline V gene, CDR1 is LNHNV and CDR2 is YYDKDF (reference sequence). The V gene end was trimmed by 7 bases and the J gene end by 6 bases; junction bases not matched to a gene: 13. In nucleotides, the CDR3 is TGTGCCACCAACAGCGCCGGAAGGGAGGGTGATACGCAGTATTTT. The encoded protein is CATNSAGREGDTQYF.